Each of the 9 T cell receptor beta chains below was sequenced from the same sample in a study of T-cell reconstitution after alpha-beta-depleted transplantation in children. Unique molecular identifiers tagged the TCRbeta library. MiXCR, run by TCRdb on the PCR reads, gives a single entry per CDR3 protein. This sample has over 450,000 distinct CDR3 sequences, with more than 9% found just once. The sequences come from PBMCs, collected before TCRalphabeta/CD19-depleted stem cell transplant. Receptors originate from a child aged 2-15 years with inherited bone marrow failure, due to receive a stem cell transplant.

The rearrangement links TRBV12-3 or TRBV12-4 to TRBJ2-4, with 7 bases that match TRBD1. This CDR3 contains 14 residues. V gave up 5 bases and J gave up 8 bases; unmatched junction bases: 9. In DNA, the CDR3 is TGTGCCAGCAGTGCGACAGGGTTAGGAGACATTCAGTACTTC. This codes for CASSATGLGDIQYF.

This clonotype occurred many times. The rearrangement links TRBV5-1 to TRBJ2-1, with no clear D. There are 15 residues in the CDR3. CDR1 SGHRS and CDR2 YFSETQ come from the germline V gene. V was clipped by 3 bases and J by 5 bases, with 15 bases between them. Here the CDR3 reads CASSSQPLRHNEQFF. The CDR3 DNA reads as TGCGCCAGCAGCTCCCAACCACTGAGGCACAATGAGCAGTTCTTC.

This clonotype was seen many times. The CDR3 loop is CASSIRGPVYEQYF. In nucleotides, the CDR3 is TGTGCCAGTAGTATCCGGGGGCCCGTTTACGAGCAGTACTTC. The chain recombines TRBV19 with TRBJ2-7; the D call may be TRBD1 or TRBD2 (6 bases each). The germline V and J ends were trimmed by 3 bases and 4 bases, with 13 bases remaining between them. This CDR3 spans 14 amino acids. Germline-derived CDR1 and CDR2 are LNHDA and SQIVND (reference sequence).

This clonotype was counted ten times or more. This chain connects TRBV7-2 to TRBJ2-2; D uncertain. The germline V and J ends were trimmed by 4 bases and 7 bases, with 13 bases remaining between them. The CDR3 extends over 14 amino acids. CDR1 SGHTA and CDR2 FQGNSA come from the germline V gene. CDR3 loop: CASSSGRGGGELFF. CDR3 nucleotide sequence: TGTGCCAGCAGCTCGGGCCGTGGTGGCGGGGAGCTGTTTTTT.

There are many counts of this clonotype. J is TRBJ1-5 and V is TRBV12-3 or TRBV12-4; no clear D. The V and J ends lost 1 base and 6 bases respectively, with 1 base between them. The CDR3 runs to 11 residues. CDR3 coding DNA: TGTGCCAGCAGTTTAGGTCAGCCCCAGCATTTT. It codes for CASSLGQPQHF.

This sequence joins TRBV20-1 and TRBJ2-7; 7 bases map to TRBD1. Germline V gives CDR1 DFQATT, CDR2 SNEGSKA (reference sequence). This CDR3 spans 14 amino acids. Trimming at V came to 6 bases and at J to 2 bases, leaving 10 bases not matched to a gene. In DNA form, the CDR3 reads TGCAGTGCCCAAAACCGGGACAGAGCCTACGAGCAGTACTTC. This encodes CSAQNRDRAYEQYF.

This clonotype has ten or more counts. The chain couples TRBV4-2 to TRBJ1-3; 7 positions agree with TRBD1. The CDR3 contains 16 residues. Unmatched junction bases numbered 6, after V lost 0 bases and J lost 4 bases. In germline, CDR1 is LGHNA, CDR2 YNFKEQ. The CDR3, as DNA: TGTGCCAGCAGCCAAGATCCCGGGACAGTCGGAAACACCATATATTTT. It encodes CASSQDPGTVGNTIYF.

The sample holds many counts of this clonotype. The rearrangement links TRBV19 to TRBJ2-1, with D possibly matching TRBD2 (6 bases). Germline V gene sequence: CDR1 LNHDA, CDR2 SQIVND (reference sequence). V was clipped by 10 bases and J by 9 bases, with 22 bases between them. This CDR3 region has 14 residues. CDR3 sequence (DNA): TGTGCCACCCGTCCAGGGTTGGGACTCAGTGAGCAGTTCTTC. Translating gives CATRPGLGLSEQFF.

There are many counts of this clonotype. The chain employs TRBV5-1 and TRBJ2-7; 8 nucleotides match TRBD2. CDR1 and CDR2 from the germline V gene are SGHRS and YFSETQ. The CDR3 is made up of 14 amino acids. Unmatched junction bases numbered 2, after V lost 3 bases and J lost 0 bases. CDR3 loop: CASSSTSVSYEQYF. In DNA, the CDR3 is TGCGCCAGCAGCTCGACTAGCGTCTCCTACGAGCAGTACTTC.